These 14 T cell receptor beta chains share one sample of origin, sequenced in a study of T cells in lung cancer brain metastases. Assay: immunoSEQ multiplex PCR; the TCRdb copy retains only in-frame clones and omits some. The repertoire includes several thousand clones, approximately 90% of them detected once, and over 5.5% sits in the top ten. Sequencing input: tumor tissue from the primary lung tumor. The receptor set was obtained from a woman aged 45-59 years with non-small cell lung cancer.

This chain uses TRBV25-1 with TRBJ1-6, with 9 positions matching TRBD1. Germline assignment: CDR1 MGHDK and CDR2 SYGVNS. Trimming at V came to 4 bases and at J to 6 bases, leaving 1 base not matched to a gene. The CDR3 runs to 14 residues. The CDR3 is CASSGTGVNSPLHF. The CDR3, as DNA: TGTGCCAGCAGTGGGACAGGGGTTAATTCACCCCTCCACTTT.

The CDR3 spells CASSQGTFDGYGYTF. CDR3 nucleotide sequence: TGCGCCAGCAGCCAAGGGACTTTCGACGGCTATGGCTACACCTTC. The V gene is TRBV4-3, the J gene TRBJ1-2; D gene unclear. The CDR3 covers 15 residues. Trimming took off 1 base at V and 4 bases at J, with 13 bases between the two ends. Germline V gene data show CDR1 as LGHNA and CDR2 as YSLEER.

This clone was observed a single time. The junction shows a germline mismatch at one end, possibly a read error. V is TRBV5-1 and J is TRBJ1-1; tentatively, D is TRBD1 (6 bases). The CDR3 length is 13 residues. From germline, CDR1 is SGHRS and CDR2 YFSETQ. The CDR3 bases are TGCGCCAGCAGTCAGGGGAGAGGTACTGAAGTTTTCTTT. It yields the protein CASSQGRGTEVFF.

The chain recombines TRBV15 with TRBJ2-2; D is ambiguous. Looked up from germline, CDR1 is LNHNV and CDR2 is YYDKDF (reference sequence). CDR3 size: 13 residues. The ends were cut back, 4 bases at V and 6 bases at J, with 9 bases in the middle. CDR3 DNA sequence: TGTGCCACCAGCACGTGGCCCCCCGGGGAGCTGTTTTTT. Residues: CATSTWPPGELFF.

The V gene is TRBV21-1, the J gene TRBJ2-1. TRBV21-1 is a pseudogene segment. The CDR3 runs to 10 residues. For the CDR3, the DNA is TGTGCCAGCAGTCCCGGGACGCAGTTCTTC. Translated, it gives CASSPGTQFF.

The chain joins TRBV28 to TRBJ1-4; weak D call: TRBD1 (6 bases). Germline CDR1 and CDR2: MDHEN and SYDVKM. There are 14 residues in the CDR3. V was trimmed by 6 bases and J by 3 bases, leaving 11 bases between them. The CDR3 nucleotides read TGTGCCAGCAGCCTCAGGGGAGCTAATGAAAAACTGTTTTTT. Translated, it gives CASSLRGANEKLFF.

The chain recombines TRBV5-6 with TRBJ1-6; 8 bases line up with TRBD1. This CDR3 region has 18 residues. The trim removed 6 bases at V and 9 bases at J, leaving 20 bases unmatched. Germline loops: CDR1 SGHDT, CDR2 YYEEEE. In DNA form, the CDR3 reads TGTGCCAGCACAACCGGGACAGGAGGTTTATTGGGGGGTTCACCCCTCCACTTT. Its protein product is CASTTGTGGLLGGSPLHF.

This chain joins TRBV9 and TRBJ1-1, with 9 bases that match TRBD1. The CDR3 is 15 amino acids. Germline CDR1 and CDR2: SGDLS and YYNGEE. The J segment lost 1 base and the V segment lost 3 bases, leaving 4 bases of the junction unmatched. The CDR3, as DNA: TGTGCCAGCAGCGCTTTGGACAGGGGGAACACTGAAGCTTTCTTT. This codes for CASSALDRGNTEAFF.

Here the CDR3 reads CASSTGQSGSPLHF. In DNA form, the CDR3 reads TGTGCCAGCAGCACCGGACAGAGTGGTTCACCCCTCCACTTT. The genes are TRBV5-6 and TRBJ1-6; maybe TRBD1 (6 bases). The germline V and J ends were trimmed by 4 bases and 9 bases, with 14 bases remaining between them. Germline CDR1 and CDR2: SGHDT and YYEEEE. The CDR3 has 14 residues.

V is TRBV30 and J is TRBJ2-1; D might be TRBD1 (7 bases). CDR3 length equals 14 residues. Trimming left V 5 bases short and J 6 bases short, with 17 bases between. The V gene's germline CDR1 is GTSNPN and CDR2 SVGIG (reference sequence). The chain's CDR3 is CAWATGRRSNEQFF. CDR3 sequence (DNA): TGTGCCTGGGCGACAGGGAGGAGGTCCAATGAGCAGTTCTTC.

This chain links TRBV30 with TRBJ1-4, with 7 bases lining up with TRBD1. Germline assignment: CDR1 GTSNPN and CDR2 SVGIG (reference sequence). The CDR3 length is 15 residues. V gave up 2 bases and J gave up 12 bases; unmatched junction bases: 15. The CDR3 protein is CAWSQRRDSLFQLFF. CDR3 DNA sequence: TGTGCCTGGAGTCAACGCCGGGACAGCCTTTTTCAACTGTTTTTT.

This sequence joins TRBV7-9 and TRBJ1-5; D might be TRBD1 (5 bases). CDR3 length: 13 amino acids. The germline CDR1 and CDR2 sequences are SEHNR and FQNEAQ (reference sequence). V gave up 5 bases and J gave up 3 bases, with 8 bases separating them. CDR3 coding DNA: TGTGCCAGCAGCCCTGGACACAATCAGCCCCAGCATTTT. This gives the protein CASSPGHNQPQHF.

Concerning this clone itself: Other DNA sequences from this sample encode an identical CDR3 as well. The chain joins TRBV7-2 to TRBJ2-3, with a weak D call TRBD2 (6 bases). This CDR3 region has 16 residues. V gave up 6 bases and J gave up 3 bases, with 19 bases separating them. Per the germline V gene, CDR1 is SGHTA and CDR2 is FQGNSA. The CDR3: CASRGTVRLGTDTQYF. The DNA of the CDR3 is TGTGCCAGCAGGGGGACTGTGAGACTCGGAACAGATACGCAGTATTTT.

The chain couples TRBV5-1 to TRBJ2-3; D is possibly TRBD2 (6 bases). The CDR3 spans 16 residues. Looked up from germline, CDR1 is SGHRS and CDR2 is YFSETQ. The V end was cut by 0 bases, the J end by 2 bases, with 13 bases between. The CDR3 loop is CASSLEWSGYTDTQYF. CDR3 DNA sequence: TGCGCCAGCAGCTTGGAATGGAGCGGGTACACAGATACGCAGTATTTT.